The 29 T cell receptor beta chains in this list originate from one sample, sequenced in a study of CD8 T cells in ankylosing spondylitis. Broader study findings: Apparently characteristic of ankylosing spondylitis blood was a TCR beta motif (about 8 highly homologous variants).

TCRdb processed the 5' RACE reads anew with MiXCR; each CDR3 protein has one entry. This repertoire shows over 450,000 distinct CDR3 sequences, roughly 13% found once; its top ten account for 6.8%. These receptors have no identified antigens. The sequenced sample was blood, either unsorted or a sorted T cell fraction (not recorded which). The receptors stem from a male donor with ankylosing spondylitis.

V usage is TRBV20-1 and J usage is TRBJ2-7; 8 nucleotides agree with TRBD2. Per the germline V gene, CDR1 is DFQATT and CDR2 is SNEGSKA (reference sequence). V lost 3 bases, J lost 4 bases, and 8 bases stayed unmatched. The CDR3 consists of 14 residues. This CDR3 reads CSARLAAGAYEQYF. In DNA, the CDR3 is TGCAGTGCTAGGCTCGCAGCGGGAGCGTACGAGCAGTACTTC.

The V and J genes are TRBV6-1 and TRBJ2-1; D is perhaps TRBD2 (6 bases). Per the germline V gene, CDR1 is MNHNS and CDR2 is SASEGT. The CDR3 runs to 18 residues. The V end lost 5 bases, the J end lost 7 bases, and 27 bases lay between the germline ends. CDR3 in amino acids: CASSPDYSLSSGGNEQFF. CDR3 DNA: TGTGCCAGCAGTCCCGACTATTCCCTGTCTTCCGGGGGAAATGAGCAGTTCTTC.

This chain links TRBV28 with TRBJ1-2, with D unresolved. The CDR3 totals 13 residues. Deletions cut 6 bases from V and 8 bases from J, with 16 bases between. Germline V gene sequence: CDR1 MDHEN, CDR2 SYDVKM. The CDR3 nucleotides read TGTGCCAGCAGGCCCGGACTCCCGGGGGGCTACACCTTC. This sequence encodes CASRPGLPGGYTF.

This clonotype was seen only a few times. This sequence joins TRBV30 and TRBJ2-5; 8 bases agree with TRBD1. The J segment lost 6 bases and the V segment lost 5 bases, leaving 5 bases of the junction unmatched. The CDR3 is 12 residues long. Germline CDR1 and CDR2: GTSNPN and SVGIG (reference sequence). DNA for the CDR3: TGTGCCTGGGACAGGGGTGAGAAGACCCAGTACTTC. It translates to CAWDRGEKTQYF.

Only a few counts were recorded for this clonotype. The chain combines TRBV7-2 with TRBJ2-2; D remains unclear. With 5 bases removed from V and 4 bases from J, the gap between germline ends came to 11 bases. Germline lookup yields CDR1 SGHTA and CDR2 FQGNSA. The CDR3 runs 14 residues. CDR3 sequence (DNA): TGTGCCAGCAGCCCGCCCCCAAGCACCGGGGAGCTGTTTTTT. This gives the protein CASSPPPSTGELFF.

V gene TRBV3-1 combines with J gene TRBJ2-7, with unresolved D. The CDR3 is 13 amino acids. Germline CDR1 LGHDT, CDR2 YNNKEL (reference sequence). Deletions cut 1 base from V and 5 bases from J, with 9 bases between. In DNA, the CDR3 is TGTGCCAGCAGCCAAGCTAATGGTAACGAGCAGTACTTC. Amino acids: CASSQANGNEQYF.

In this sample, this clonotype turned up many times. The chain couples TRBV20-1 to TRBJ2-3; 11 bases line up with TRBD2. The CDR3 has 16 amino acids. Looked up from germline, CDR1 is DFQATT and CDR2 is SNEGSKA (reference sequence). V trimming: 6 bases; J trimming: 0 bases; junction bases outside the gene matches: 8. The CDR3, as DNA: TGCAGTGCCGGGAGTAGCGGGAGGGCCAGCACAGATACGCAGTATTTT. This encodes CSAGSSGRASTDTQYF.

This clonotype was observed a handful of times. The chain uses TRBV4-1 and TRBJ2-1; D uncertain. Germline V lookup: CDR1 MGHRA, CDR2 YSYEKL. The CDR3 is 14 amino acids. Trimming pared 1 base from V and 2 bases from J, leaving 6 bases between. The CDR3, as DNA: TGCGCCAGCAGCCAAGCCGGACCCTACAATGAGCAGTTCTTC. As protein: CASSQAGPYNEQFF.

V and J are TRBV5-1 and TRBJ2-2; 7 bases are shared with TRBD1. Germline assignment: CDR1 SGHRS and CDR2 YFSETQ. The CDR3 runs 14 residues. Losses at the gene ends were 4 bases for V and 9 bases for J; bases not matched to a gene: 9. CDR3 in DNA: TGCGCCAGCAGCCCTACGACAGGGTCCTGGGAGCTGTTTTTT. Its translation is CASSPTTGSWELFF.

The V and J genes are TRBV18 and TRBJ2-7; D ambiguous. This CDR3 spans 14 amino acids. From germline, CDR1 is KGHSH and CDR2 LQKENI. V was cut by 0 bases and J by 2 bases, with 8 bases left in between. The CDR3 loop is CASSPPTHPYEQYV. The CDR3 coding sequence is TGTGCCAGCTCACCACCCACGCATCCCTACGAGCAGTACGTC.

The CDR3 is CATGVASNTGELFF. The DNA of the CDR3 is TGTGCCACGGGGGTCGCATCGAACACCGGGGAGCTGTTTTTT. The gene calls are TRBV10-3 and TRBJ2-2, with TRBD2 as a possible D gene (6 bases). CDR1 ENHRY and CDR2 SYGVKD come from the germline V gene. This CDR3 has 14 amino acids. V was clipped by 10 bases and J by 0 bases, with 12 bases between them.

The sample holds many counts of this clonotype. The chain carries TRBV20-1 and TRBJ1-4; no definite D call. The V gene's germline CDR1 is DFQATT and CDR2 SNEGSKA (reference sequence). The V end lost 2 bases, the J end lost 0 bases, and 16 bases lay between the germline ends. The CDR3 is made up of 17 amino acids. The CDR3 sequence: CSARMPGDLATNEKLFF. The CDR3 DNA reads as TGCAGTGCTAGAATGCCCGGGGATCTTGCAACTAATGAAAAACTGTTTTTT.

The chain links TRBV11-2 to TRBJ2-3, with no clear D. The ends were cut back, 0 bases at V and 2 bases at J, with 6 bases in the middle. Looked up from germline, CDR1 is SGHAT and CDR2 is FQNNGV. CDR3 size: 14 residues. The CDR3: CASSLDQYTDTQYF. DNA of the CDR3: TGTGCCAGCAGCTTAGACCAATACACAGATACGCAGTATTTT.

The chain combines TRBV7-8 with TRBJ2-1; 16 nucleotides match TRBD2. Trimming took 5 bases from V and 4 from J; bases not matched to a gene: 5. Germline V gene sequence: CDR1 SGHVS, CDR2 FQNEAQ. The CDR3 contains 17 residues. CDR3 region: CASSKGLAGGGYNEQFF. In DNA form, the CDR3 reads TGTGCCAGCAGCAAGGGACTAGCGGGAGGGGGATACAATGAGCAGTTCTTC.

On this clonotype: Since a much larger clone is just one base distant, this may be a read error. This rearrangement joins TRBV7-2 to TRBJ1-1, with no clear D. Germline-derived CDR1 and CDR2 are SGHTA and FQGNSA. With 4 bases removed from V and 1 base from J, the gap between germline ends came to 7 bases. The CDR3 contains 13 residues. The chain's CDR3 is CASSSRQNTEAFF. For the CDR3, the DNA is TGTGCCAGCAGCTCCCGACAGAACACTGAAGCTTTCTTT.

This clonotype was counted ten times or more. The chain is built from TRBV29-1 and TRBJ2-3; 11 bases are shared with TRBD2. Germline V gene sequence: CDR1 SQVTM, CDR2 ANQGSEA. The CDR3 runs to 14 residues. Unmatched junction bases numbered 3, after V lost 6 bases and J lost 1 base. The CDR3 DNA reads as TGCAGCGTAGGACTAGCGGGTCGCACAGATACGCAGTATTTT. Its translation is CSVGLAGRTDTQYF.

The V gene is TRBV2, the J gene TRBJ2-7; D might be TRBD1 (6 bases). This CDR3 has 12 amino acids. Trimming stripped 5 bases from V and 10 bases from J, with 15 bases between. Germline V lookup: CDR1 SNHLY, CDR2 FYNNEI. The CDR3 here is CASSPQGTPQYF. In DNA, the CDR3 is TGTGCCAGCAGTCCGCAGGGGACCCCACAGTACTTC.

The genes are TRBV24-1 and TRBJ2-1; possibly TRBD2 for D (6 bases). The germline V gene has CDR1 KGHDR and CDR2 SFDVKD. Trimming shortened V by 7 bases and J by 0 bases, and 15 bases separated the two germline ends. This CDR3 is built from 16 residues. CDR3 residues: CATSGLASSSYNEQFF. In nucleotides, the CDR3 is TGTGCCACCAGCGGGCTAGCGTCCAGCTCCTACAATGAGCAGTTCTTC.

The chain has TRBV5-6 and TRBJ2-4; 9 nucleotides match TRBD1. J lost 3 bases, V lost 4 bases, and 5 bases had no gene match. Germline V gene sequence: CDR1 SGHDT, CDR2 YYEEEE. The CDR3 length is 15 residues. In DNA, the CDR3 is TGTGCCAGCAGCCCGTGGACAGGGGACAAAAACATTCAGTACTTC. Its protein product is CASSPWTGDKNIQYF.

This clonotype was recorded a few times. The chain carries TRBV29-1 and TRBJ1-1; D unresolved. The V gene's germline CDR1 is SQVTM and CDR2 ANQGSEA. This CDR3 region has 14 residues. Trimming shortened V by 0 bases and J by 0 bases, and 8 bases separated the two germline ends. The CDR3 nucleotides are TGCAGCGTTGAAGATAATGGGATGAACACTGAAGCTTTCTTT. This translates into CSVEDNGMNTEAFF.

Of note for this clonotype: A much larger clone differs by one base, so this may be a read error. The chain recombines TRBV20-1 with TRBJ2-7; no clear D. Germline lookup yields CDR1 DFQATT and CDR2 SNEGSKA (reference sequence). Deletions cut 6 bases from V and 0 bases from J, with 6 bases between. The CDR3 totals 11 residues. The CDR3 protein is CSASASYEQYF. Here the CDR3 DNA reads TGCAGTGCCTCTGCCTCCTACGAGCAGTACTTC.

This clonotype was counted a few times. The rearrangement uses TRBV20-1 and TRBJ2-1; 13 bases are a match to TRBD2. The CDR3 spans 17 residues. Germline lookup yields CDR1 DFQATT and CDR2 SNEGSKA (reference sequence). Trimming removed 6 bases from V and 1 base from J; junction bases left unmatched: 9. The CDR3 loop is CSADSGLAGQSYNEQFF. CDR3 DNA sequence: TGCAGTGCGGATTCGGGACTAGCGGGACAATCCTACAATGAGCAGTTCTTC.

This clonotype was seen a few times. This chain links TRBV7-9 with TRBJ2-3; tentative D call: TRBD1 (5 bases). Germline V gene data show CDR1 as SEHNR and CDR2 as FQNEAQ (reference sequence). Trimming took off 4 bases at V and 0 bases at J, with 8 bases between the two ends. The CDR3 covers 14 residues. The CDR3, as DNA: TGTGCCAGCAGCTCCACAGGAAGCACAGATACGCAGTATTTT. This gives the protein CASSSTGSTDTQYF.

This clonotype was recorded a few times. V is TRBV10-3 and J is TRBJ2-3; D call uncertain. Germline-derived CDR1 and CDR2 are ENHRY and SYGVKD. This CDR3 is built from 17 residues. Trimming shortened V by 3 bases and J by 0 bases, and 16 bases separated the two germline ends. In nucleotides, the CDR3 is TGTGCCATCAGTGAACCAAGGTTGGCGTCTAGCACAGATACGCAGTATTTT. Translation gives CAISEPRLASSTDTQYF.

This clonotype was picked up a small number of times. This chain joins TRBV4-1 and TRBJ1-5; D is ambiguous. CDR1 is MGHRA and CDR2 is YSYEKL in the germline V gene. The CDR3 is 13 residues long. V gave up 0 bases and J gave up 6 bases, with 6 bases separating them. The DNA of the CDR3 is TGCGCCAGCAGCCAAGATTACGGTCAGCCCCAGCATTTT. This sequence encodes CASSQDYGQPQHF.

A word on this clonotype: Germline and junction disagree at one end, which may indicate a read error. The V call is TRBV27, the J call TRBJ2-1, with TRBD1 matching 12 bases. CDR3 length equals 13 residues. The germline gives CDR1 MNHEY, CDR2 SMNVEV (reference sequence). This chain's CDR3 is CASSDSLGQGAIF. The CDR3 bases are TGTGCCAGCAGCGATTCGCTGGGACAGGGGGCGATCTTC.

This clonotype has a handful of counts. The rearrangement joins TRBV12-3 or TRBV12-4 to TRBJ1-2; D perhaps matches TRBD1 (5 bases). V gave up 3 bases and J gave up 3 bases, with 11 bases separating them. The CDR3 extends over 14 amino acids. CDR3 in amino acids: CASSFFGADYGYTF. CDR3 in DNA: TGTGCCAGCAGTTTCTTCGGGGCAGACTATGGCTACACCTTC.

The V gene is TRBV10-2, the J gene TRBJ2-2; D possibly uses TRBD1 or TRBD2 (6 bases each). Trimming cost V 7 bases and J 3 bases, with 12 bases left between them. Looked up from germline, CDR1 is WSHSY and CDR2 is SAAADI. This CDR3 is built from 14 residues. The CDR3 region is CASKEGGDTGELFF. The CDR3 bases are TGCGCCAGCAAGGAGGGGGGCGACACCGGGGAGCTGTTTTTT.

Many counts were recorded for this clonotype. This rearrangement joins TRBV5-1 to TRBJ1-2; 8 positions agree with TRBD1. The CDR3 length is 13 residues. From germline, CDR1 is SGHRS and CDR2 YFSETQ. V was clipped by 0 bases and J by 8 bases; unmatched bases: 3. The CDR3 sequence is CASSLGQGSGYTF. The CDR3 coding sequence is TGCGCCAGCAGCTTGGGACAGGGGAGCGGCTACACCTTC.